A selection of T cell receptor beta chains follows, all from one sample in a study of low-dose radiotherapy and immunotherapy resistance in tumors. TCRdb re-analysed the reads in MiXCR, keeping a single row per CDR3 protein. The table shows tens of thousands of distinct CDR3 sequences, with around a quarter occurring only once. Source: PBMCs, taken after low-dose radiotherapy plus immunotherapy. The receptor source for this set is a male donor with prostate cancer. The CDR3 runs from the conserved cysteine through the conserved F or W. A D gene is named only where the DNA matches it firmly. Size is stated for part of the rows, as once, few or many counts, or as a class when the clone is expanded.

clone size	D gene	V gene	J gene	CDR3 DNA	CDR3 protein
few	TRBD1	TRBV7-2	TRBJ2-7	TGTGCCAGCAGCTTAGGGGACAGGGGCTACGAGCAGTACTTC	CASSLGDRGYEQYF
many	.	TRBV30	TRBJ1-1	TGTGCCGGGGGGAGGATGAACAGTGAAGCTTTCTTT	CAGGRMNSEAFF
many	.	TRBV19	TRBJ2-5	TGTGCCAGTAGTCCATCGGTCTCAGGAGAGACCCAGTACTTC	CASSPSVSGETQYF
many	.	TRBV7-9	TRBJ1-1	TGTGCCACCGCCGGGGTTGCCACTGAAGCTTTCTTT	CATAGVATEAFF
.	.	TRBV10-1	TRBJ2-3	TGCGCCAGCATCCCGAGGGCGGCGGGATCAGATACGCAGTATTTT	CASIPRAAGSDTQYF
.	.	TRBV9	TRBJ2-1	TGTGCCAGCAGCGTCGGGAGCAATGAGCAGTTCTTC	CASSVGSNEQFF
many	.	TRBV18	TRBJ1-1	TGTGCCAGCTCACCACCCTTAAGGGTCTTGAACACTGAAGCTTTCTTT	CASSPPLRVLNTEAFF
many	TRBD2	TRBV27	TRBJ2-1	TGTGCCAGCAGCCGACTAGGGGAGGGCAATGAGCAGTTCTTC	CASSRLGEGNEQFF
.	.	TRBV29-1	TRBJ2-1	TGCAGCGTTGAAGATCCTGGGCAGGGGAGCAATGAGCAGTTCTTC	CSVEDPGQGSNEQFF
many	.	TRBV4-2	TRBJ2-1	TGTGCCAGCAGCCAAGGAGACGGAAGCTCCTACAATGAGCAGTTCTTC	CASSQGDGSSYNEQFF
many	.	TRBV20-1	TRBJ2-3	TGCAGTGCAAACCCTGGGGCTGAAGATACGCAGTATTTT	CSANPGAEDTQYF
few	.	TRBV30	TRBJ2-3	TGTGCCTCGCCTGGAAGCGGAAGCACAGATACGCAGTATTTT	CASPGSGSTDTQYF
.	.	TRBV10-3	TRBJ2-3	TGTGCCATCAGTGAGTCGACAACCCGAAACACGCAGTATTTT	CAISESTTRNTQYF
many	TRBD1	TRBV3-1	TRBJ1-1	TGTGCCAGCAGCCAAGGGACAGGCCGTAACACTGAAGCTTTCTTT	CASSQGTGRNTEAFF
many	.	TRBV29-1	TRBJ1-1	TGCAGCGTTGCGGGCCGGATGAACACTGAAGCTTTCTTT	CSVAGRMNTEAFF
many	TRBD2	TRBV9	TRBJ2-5	TGTGCCAGCAGCCCCGGGACTAGCGGGTCCCAAGAGACCCAGTACTTC	CASSPGTSGSQETQYF
many	.	TRBV6-6	TRBJ2-7	TGTGCCAGCGCCAGCCTAGGGTACTACGAGCAGTACTTC	CASASLGYYEQYF
many	.	TRBV5-1	TRBJ1-3	TGCGCCAGCAGCTCACAGGGCTCGGGAAACACCATATATTTT	CASSSQGSGNTIYF
few	TRBD2	TRBV9	TRBJ2-1	TGTGCCAGCAGTACTAGCGATAGGTCCTACAATGAGCAGTTCTTC	CASSTSDRSYNEQFF
.	TRBD2	TRBV5-3	TRBJ2-1	TGTGCCAGCACGCCCAGACTAGCGGGAGATGCGGCTGAGCAGTTCTTC	CASTPRLAGDAAEQFF
many	TRBD2	TRBV9	TRBJ2-3	TGTGCCAGCAGCGTAGGCGGGGGTAGCACAGATACGCAGTATTTT	CASSVGGGSTDTQYF
many	TRBD2	TRBV5-4	TRBJ2-1	TGTGCCAGCAGCTCTAGCGGGAGGCACGACAATGAGCAGTTCTTC	CASSSSGRHDNEQFF
many	.	TRBV6-6	TRBJ2-1	TGTGCCAGCAAGAAGGACCTGAGCTCCTACAATGAGCAGTTCTTC	CASKKDLSSYNEQFF
many	.	TRBV10-3	TRBJ2-7	TGTGCCATCAGTTGGGACCACTCCTACGAGCAGTACTTC	CAISWDHSYEQYF
.	.	TRBV20-1	TRBJ2-5	.	CSASPNQTSMYLCASSSGPETQYF
many	TRBD1	TRBV14	TRBJ2-3	TGTGCCAGCAGCCCTCAGGGGGCCGGCTTTAATACGCAGTATTTT	CASSPQGAGFNTQYF
many	.	TRBV6-6	TRBJ2-2	TGTGCCAGCAGTTACCCTGACTCAGGGACCCTGGGGACCGGGGAGCTGTTTTTT	CASSYPDSGTLGTGELFF
many	.	TRBV28	TRBJ2-7	TGTGCCAGCAAAGTAACCGGGTCGGCCAGCGAGCAGTACTTC	CASKVTGSASEQYF
.	TRBD1	TRBV7-9	TRBJ2-7	TGTGCCAGCAGCTTAGGGACAGGGGGCGCCGAGCAGTACTTC	CASSLGTGGAEQYF
many	TRBD1	TRBV15	TRBJ1-6	TGTGCCACCAGCAGAGCGAGGGACAGTCTCCACTTT	CATSRARDSLHF
.	.	TRBV9	TRBJ2-4	TGTGCCAGCAGCGTTAACAGCAAAAACATTCAGTACTTC	CASSVNSKNIQYF
.	TRBD1	TRBV28	TRBJ2-3	TGTGCCAGCAGCACACAGGGGGTGACAGATACGCAGTATTTT	CASSTQGVTDTQYF
many	.	TRBV9	TRBJ2-1	TGTGCCAGCAGCGTAGGCCGACTCCCAGTGGATGAGCAGTTCTTC	CASSVGRLPVDEQFF
.	.	TRBV28	TRBJ1-6	TGTGCCAGCAGCCCCGGCCTGAATAATTTTCTCCACTTT	CASSPGLNNFLHF
many	.	TRBV5-1	TRBJ2-3	TGCGCCAGCAGCTTGGATCGGGGGCGGTTCACAGATACGCAGTATTTT	CASSLDRGRFTDTQYF
many	TRBD2	TRBV29-1	TRBJ2-1	TGCAGCGTTGAAGGGGGGGAACGAGCGGGAGGACTTTTCTATGAGCAGTTCTTC	CSVEGGERAGGLFYEQFF
many	.	TRBV10-2	TRBJ1-2	TGCGCCAGCAGTGACTCCTCGACAGTTCTCGGTCGCGGCTACACCTTC	CASSDSSTVLGRGYTF
.	.	TRBV12-3/TRBV12-4	TRBJ2-1	TGTGCCAGCAGTTTAGTCCTCAATGAGCAGTTCTTC	CASSLVLNEQFF
many	.	TRBV5-6	TRBJ1-1	TGTGCCAGCAGCCCTCGGGGGAGGGACGGCACTGAAGCTTTCTTT	CASSPRGRDGTEAFF
.	TRBD1	TRBV5-1	TRBJ2-7	TGCGCCAGCAGCTTGGACAGGGGAAATGAGCAGTACTTC	CASSLDRGNEQYF
many	.	TRBV10-2	TRBJ2-2	TGCGCCAGCAGAGGGTCCACCGGGGAGCTGTTTTTT	CASRGSTGELFF
few	.	TRBV30	TRBJ2-5	TGTGCCTGGAGTGCCAGGGTCCAAGAGACCCAGTACTTC	CAWSARVQETQYF
.	.	TRBV5-4	TRBJ2-1	TGTGCCAGCAGCTTGGTAGGAGTATTCGCCTACAATGAGCAGTTCTTC	CASSLVGVFAYNEQFF
medium-sized	TRBD2	TRBV9	TRBJ2-1	TGTGCCAGCAGCGTACTTACTAGCGGGAGTAGACATGAGCAGTTCTTC	CASSVLTSGSRHEQFF
many	.	TRBV20-1	TRBJ1-1	TGCAGTGCTAGAGATGGGGGACTGAACACTGAAGCTTTCTTT	CSARDGGLNTEAFF
.	.	TRBV5-1	TRBJ1-6	TGCGCCAGCAGCTTGGAGACAGGCCGCTCCTATAATTCACCCCTCCACTTT	CASSLETGRSYNSPLHF
.	.	TRBV4-2	TRBJ1-5	TGTGCCAGCAGCCAAGGCTCCCAGGGCAATCAGCCCCAGCATTTT	CASSQGSQGNQPQHF
many	.	TRBV29-1	TRBJ1-1	TGCAGCGTTGACTCCAGGTTCTCAGGGAACACTGAAGCTTTCTTT	CSVDSRFSGNTEAFF
many	TRBD2	TRBV20-1	TRBJ2-5	TGCAGTGCTAGAGATCTAGCGGGAGGGCCGGGGGAGACCCAGTACTTC	CSARDLAGGPGETQYF
many	.	TRBV20-1	TRBJ1-6	TGCAGTGCCCCCCTCCTTGCTAGCTCCTATAATTCACCCCTCCACTTT	CSAPLLASSYNSPLHF